This T cell receptor (beta chain) was obtained from a study of T cells after yellow fever vaccination (dated by TCRdb to the late 2010s). In the study overall: The SMART-Seq v4 Ultra Low Input RNA kit was used to prepare libraries from fractions with low cell numbers. To track T-cell clones before and after primary and booster YFV17D yellow fever vaccination, bulk TCR alpha and beta repertoires were sequenced longitudinally. Two healthy male donors, one aged 18 to 30 and one aged 30 to 40 years, made up the cohort. Blood was drawn at multiple timepoints before and after primary and secondary immunization, with bulk PBMC replicates and cell subsets isolated. Points the paper makes about the study in general: A small fraction of clonotypes showed up in both the CD4 and CD8 compartments, probably as a result of convergent recombination. Because the study included only a couple of donors, the extent to which the findings can be generalized is limited. The secondary T-cell response was found to be weaker but faster than the primary response, with a peak reached on day 5 rather than on day 15. Most clones expanded after primary vaccination were re-detected after the booster (around 96% of CD4 and approximately 88% of CD8), suggesting broad memory maintenance. FACS-sorted repertoires could contain abundant contaminating clonotypes from the bulk population, so computational filtering was required.

The label giving this sample's treatment or condition can be read as: live attenuated yellow fever vaccine strain. A standard Ficoll-Paque protocol was used to isolate PBMCs from peripheral blood. Dynabeads CD4 and CD8 positive selection kits were used to isolate CD4 and CD8 T-cell fractions. TriZol was used to extract RNA from bulk PBMCs, CD4 and CD8 fractions, and dextramer-positive and dextramer-negative fractions. Sequencing instrument: Illumina NovaSeq 6000. TCR cDNA was synthesized by 5'RACE template switching, through which a universal primer site and unique molecular identifiers were introduced. cDNA synthesis was primed from both the TCR alpha and TCR beta constant segments. Two PCR steps were used to amplify libraries, with sample barcodes and sequencing adapters being added in the second step. Sequencing of libraries was done on Illumina HiSeq 2500 (2x100 bp) or NovaSeq (2x150 bp). The study's processing was this. MIGEC handled demultiplexing of reads and collapsing into UMI consensus sequences, while MiXCR performed V(D)J alignment. Vaccine-responding clonotypes were identified with edgeR using replicate PBMC samples, with FDR below 0.01 and a log2 fold change above 5 up to day 15 being required. Bulk clonotypes were assigned CD4 or CD8 identity according to which sequenced CD4 or CD8 repertoire held them at higher abundance. TCRdb reanalyzed the raw reads on its own, using fastp at Q25 for trimming and MiXCR for clone calling, and kept in-frame beta chains. Merged by CDR3 protein, the rows form single entries marked with the most common genes and DNA. TCRdb's processing, not the authors', yielded these V and J calls. This sample is represented by about 320,000 distinct CDR3 sequences; around 10% of them were singletons. 3% to 3.5% of the sample rests with the top ten.

In the case of this clonotype: Which antigen it targets is not known. There are no base qualities to consult, and no much larger clone falls within one base.

The germline V gene sets CDR1 to SGHTS and CDR2 to YDEGEE. The junction carries 10 bases between V and J, which are trimmed by 0 bases and 1 base respectively. From the cysteine up to the phenylalanine, the CDR3 has a length of 16 residues. Just the 48-base CDR3 DNA is kept, in frame starting at base 1. The source material was CD4+ T cells sorted from PBMCs, sampled 45 days after the yellow fever booster vaccination. In this chain, TRBV5-8 is recombined with TRBJ1-4; no D gene can be assigned with confidence. The receptor comes from a man younger than 35 who received the YFV17D yellow fever vaccine. The DNA reads TGTGCCAGCAGCTTGGGGTACTGGGGAACTAATGAAAAACTGTTTTTT. This gives the protein CASSLGYWGTNEKLFF.